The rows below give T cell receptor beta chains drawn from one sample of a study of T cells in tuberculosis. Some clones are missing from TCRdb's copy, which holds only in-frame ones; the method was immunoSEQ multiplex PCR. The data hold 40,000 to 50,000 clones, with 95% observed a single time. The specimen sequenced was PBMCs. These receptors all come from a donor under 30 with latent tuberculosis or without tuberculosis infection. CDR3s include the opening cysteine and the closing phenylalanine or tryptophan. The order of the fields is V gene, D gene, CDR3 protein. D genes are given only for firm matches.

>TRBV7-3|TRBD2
CASSPGTSGRSSYNEQFF
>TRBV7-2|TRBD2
CASSLPAGDTDTQYF
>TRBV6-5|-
CASSYSGSTHNEQFF
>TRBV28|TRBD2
CASSPTSGGLEQYF
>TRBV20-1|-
CSARRETQYF
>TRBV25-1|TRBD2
CASSAGTSGVYEQYF
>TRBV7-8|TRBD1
CASSLGSLRGNLEKLFF
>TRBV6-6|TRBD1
CASSPGTGAVGEQYF
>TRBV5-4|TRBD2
CASSTLAGGRKNEQFF
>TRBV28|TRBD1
CASSQGTGGGQPQHF
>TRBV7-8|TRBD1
CASSFSGGWGTIYF
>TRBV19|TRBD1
CASSIVAGGWDTEAFF
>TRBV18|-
CASSPMVGGNGNTEAFF
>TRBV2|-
CASSGTGLNSPLHF
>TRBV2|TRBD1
CASLGQGDGTEAFF
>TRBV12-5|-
CASGQGDQPQHF
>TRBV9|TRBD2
CASSVLAGGPTDTQYF
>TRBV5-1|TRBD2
CASSLPSGGQETQYF
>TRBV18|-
CASSPGGETQYF
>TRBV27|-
CASSNTYSSVGRSPDTQYF
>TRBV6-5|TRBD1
CASCPGTGDLNEQFF
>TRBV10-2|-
CASRPGTTNTEAFF
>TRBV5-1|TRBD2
CASSSSGTSYSETQYF
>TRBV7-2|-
CASSRGGVTRHQPQHF
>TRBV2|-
CASMMGQNTEAFF
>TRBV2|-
CASSERGTEAFF
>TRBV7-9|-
CASSLDVRGEKLFF
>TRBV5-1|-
CASSFTGEWADTQYF
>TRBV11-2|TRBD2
CASSIRGLAPDTQYF
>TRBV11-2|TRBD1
CASSPLTGRYGYTF
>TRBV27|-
CASSLPGVIEQFF
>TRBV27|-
CASSLSKGAEAFF
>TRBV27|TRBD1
CASKQGAGETQYF
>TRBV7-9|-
CASSPAAAVYGYTF
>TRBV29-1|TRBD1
CSVGQGLDSPLHF
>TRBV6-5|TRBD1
CASSSLPAGQGTYTF
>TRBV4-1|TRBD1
CASSQWGQGRGYTF
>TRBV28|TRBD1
CASSFSPWTGRESNTEAFF
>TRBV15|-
CAGEWYYGYTF
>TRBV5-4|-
CASSEIGQQETQYF
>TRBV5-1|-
CASSFSSRGDANTGELFF
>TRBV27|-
CASSLSGQLNTEAFF
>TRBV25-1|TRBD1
CASSPGQGSADTQYF
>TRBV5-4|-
CASSLGYLRTDSYEQYF
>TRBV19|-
CASSIPNRDIYSNQPQHF
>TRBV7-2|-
CASSVPVPYEQYF